This T cell receptor (beta chain) originates from a study of cytomegalovirus exposure and HLA in healthy donors. The V end was cut by 1 base, the J end by 6 bases, with 13 bases between. Germline values: CDR1 SEHNR, CDR2 FQNEAQ (reference sequence). The CDR3 consists of 15 residues. It was with 60 Vbeta and 13 Jbeta primers that the PCR ran. The assay was immunoSEQ multiplex PCR, and TCRdb's table has in-frame clones only and misses some. The table has under 200,000 clones, around 80% seen once. On this clone itself: Other DNA sequences in the sample encode the same CDR3.

The sequence derives from a man aged 35 to 55 in good health and CMV-seropositive. The sample taken for sequencing was PBMCs. The J gene is TRBJ2-1, the V gene TRBV7-9; D may be TRBD2 (6 bases). This CDR3 is CASSLGLATVNEQFF. Written as DNA, the CDR3 is TGTGCCAGCAGCTTAGGTCTAGCGACCGTCAATGAGCAGTTCTTC.